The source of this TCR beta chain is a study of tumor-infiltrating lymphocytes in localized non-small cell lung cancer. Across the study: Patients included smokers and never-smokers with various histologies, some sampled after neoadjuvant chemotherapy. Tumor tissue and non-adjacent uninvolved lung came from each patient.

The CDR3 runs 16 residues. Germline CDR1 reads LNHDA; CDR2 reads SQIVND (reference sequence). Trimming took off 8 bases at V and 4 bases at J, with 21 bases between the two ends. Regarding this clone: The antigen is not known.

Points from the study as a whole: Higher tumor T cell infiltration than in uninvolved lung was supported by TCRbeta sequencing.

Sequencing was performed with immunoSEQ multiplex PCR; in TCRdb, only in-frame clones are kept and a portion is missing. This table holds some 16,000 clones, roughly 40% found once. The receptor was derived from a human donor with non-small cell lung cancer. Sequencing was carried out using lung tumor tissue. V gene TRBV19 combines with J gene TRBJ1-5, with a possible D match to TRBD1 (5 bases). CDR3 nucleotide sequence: TGTGCCAGTTTGCCGGGACCCACTATTTTTAATCAGCCCCAGCATTTT. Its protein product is CASLPGPTIFNQPQHF.